Below, 20 T cell receptor beta chains from the same sample are listed, as sequenced in a study of cytomegalovirus exposure and HLA in healthy donors. The study ran its PCR with 60 Vbeta and 13 Jbeta primers. Clones were sequenced by immunoSEQ multiplex PCR, and TCRdb holds only the in-frame ones, with some missing. Of about 98,000 clones detected, around 68% appear once; the ten largest clones hold roughly 2.5%. Sequences were obtained from PBMCs. All receptors come from a man aged 50-59 years in good health and CMV-seronegative.

This chain links TRBV6-5 with TRBJ2-7; D perhaps matches TRBD2 (5 bases). The germline V and J ends were trimmed by 0 bases and 7 bases, with 13 bases remaining between them. This CDR3 is 14 amino acids long. Germline V gene sequence: CDR1 MNHEY, CDR2 SVGAGI. For the CDR3, the DNA is TGTGCCAGCAGTTACTCCCGGGGAACGGGGGAGCAGTACTTC. Residues: CASSYSRGTGEQYF.

The chain couples TRBV4-3 to TRBJ1-2; a possible D gene is TRBD1 (5 bases). Germline V gene lookup returns CDR1 LGHNA and CDR2 YSLEER. CDR3 length equals 16 residues. V was trimmed by 3 bases and J by 1 base, leaving 15 bases between them. The CDR3 protein is CASSQAGGLGNYGYTF. The CDR3 DNA reads as TGCGCCAGCAGCCAGGCGGGGGGTCTGGGTAACTATGGCTACACCTTC.

This clone was seen more than once but under ten times. The V call is TRBV6-5, the J call TRBJ1-5, with 9 bases fitting TRBD1. J lost 6 bases, V lost 5 bases, and 2 bases had no gene match. There are 13 residues in the CDR3. CDR1 is MNHEY and CDR2 is SVGAGI in the germline V gene. DNA of the CDR3: TGTGCCAGCAGTGAACAGGGGGCTCAGCCCCAGCATTTT. Translating gives CASSEQGAQPQHF.

The chain uses TRBV5-1 and TRBJ2-3, with 12 bases identical to TRBD2. The CDR3 is 18 amino acids. V shed 0 bases and J 0 bases; nucleotides not matched to a gene: 5. The germline V gene has CDR1 SGHRS and CDR2 YFSETQ. The CDR3 sequence: CASSLGSSGGGSTDTQYF. In nucleotides, the CDR3 is TGCGCCAGCAGCTTGGGTTCTAGCGGGGGGGGCAGCACAGATACGCAGTATTTT.

The chain links TRBV11-2 to TRBJ2-2, with 13 positions matching TRBD2. The CDR3 is 17 residues long. The V and J ends lost 1 base and 6 bases, in that order; junction bases with no gene match: 5. Germline lookup yields CDR1 SGHAT and CDR2 FQNNGV. DNA for the CDR3: TGTGCCAGCAGCTTAGTGACTAGCGGGAGGATCCCCGGGGAGCTGTTTTTT. Translation gives CASSLVTSGRIPGELFF.

This clone showed up just once. V and J are TRBV19 and TRBJ1-3; no definite D call. The V end was cut by 6 bases, the J end by 4 bases, with 13 bases between. Germline loops: CDR1 LNHDA, CDR2 SQIVND (reference sequence). CDR3 length: 14 amino acids. CDR3 sequence: CASSNREGGNTIYF. The CDR3 coding sequence is TGTGCCAGTAGCAACAGAGAAGGAGGAAACACCATATATTTT.

The rearrangement links TRBV28 to TRBJ2-7; D may be TRBD1 (5 bases). V lost 3 bases and J lost 3, with 9 bases in between. The CDR3 runs 13 residues. The germline gives CDR1 MDHEN, CDR2 SYDVKM. The CDR3 protein is CASSFTGDYEQYF. The CDR3 DNA reads as TGTGCCAGCAGTTTTACAGGAGACTACGAGCAGTACTTC.

Written as DNA, the CDR3 is TGTGCCAGCAGTCATAGACTAGCTCTCAACGCCGGGGAGCTGTTTTTT. This translates into CASSHRLALNAGELFF. The rearrangement links TRBV27 to TRBJ2-2; 7 nucleotides agree with TRBD2. The CDR3 has 16 amino acids. CDR1 and CDR2 from the germline V gene are MNHEY and SMNVEV (reference sequence). V trimming: 5 bases; J trimming: 6 bases; junction bases outside the gene matches: 12.

In its sample, this clone was seen a few times. CDR3 protein: CASSYEAGGNNEQFF. CDR3 bases: TGTGCCAGCAGTTACGAAGCGGGGGGGAACAATGAGCAGTTCTTC. The chain combines TRBV6-5 with TRBJ2-1; 10 bases are a match to TRBD2. CDR3 size: 15 residues. J was trimmed by 5 bases and V by 2 bases; bases with no gene match: 3. The germline CDR1 and CDR2 sequences are MNHEY and SVGAGI.

This sequence joins TRBV6-5 and TRBJ2-2; 8 nucleotides line up with TRBD2. V dropped 8 bases and J dropped 2; count of bases not matched to a gene: 4. The length of the CDR3 is 14 residues. The germline gives CDR1 MNHEY, CDR2 SVGAGI. The CDR3 here is CASLAGGNTGELFF. The CDR3 region has the DNA TGTGCCAGCCTGGCGGGGGGTAACACCGGGGAGCTGTTTTTT.

V gene TRBV7-2 combines with J gene TRBJ2-7; possible D gene TRBD2, 5 bases. Germline CDR1 reads SGHTA; CDR2 reads FQGNSA. The V gene lost 1 base and the J gene lost 7 bases, with 11 bases spanning the gap. CDR3 length equals 13 residues. The CDR3 loop reads CASSLDRGLEQYF. The DNA for the CDR3 is TGTGCCAGCAGCTTAGACCGGGGTCTGGAGCAGTACTTC.

The chain recombines TRBV6-1 with TRBJ1-5, with unresolved D. The germline V gene has CDR1 MNHNS and CDR2 SASEGT. Trimming took off 11 bases at V and 6 bases at J, with 17 bases between the two ends. The CDR3 loop spans 13 amino acids. The CDR3 bases are TGTGCCCCCCCAAGGGCGGAGGCTCAGCCCCAGCATTTT. Amino acid sequence: CAPPRAEAQPQHF.

In its sample, this clone was seen a few times. V and J are TRBV27 and TRBJ1-3; 8 bases align to TRBD1. J lost 5 bases, V lost 2 bases, and 8 bases had no gene match. This CDR3 is built from 16 residues. Germline assignment: CDR1 MNHEY and CDR2 SMNVEV (reference sequence). The CDR3 reads CASSLGPQGDRNTIYF. In nucleotides, the CDR3 is TGTGCCAGCAGTTTAGGACCACAGGGGGACAGAAACACCATATATTTT.

The chain is built from TRBV13 and TRBJ1-5; 8 nucleotides align to TRBD1. CDR1 and CDR2 from the germline V gene are PRHDT and FYEKMQ (reference sequence). CDR3 length: 19 amino acids. J was trimmed by 0 bases and V by 5 bases; bases with no gene match: 15. The CDR3 DNA follows: TGTGCCAGCAGCATCAGACAGGGGAGATCCCCCAATAGCAATCAGCCCCAGCATTTT. Translation: CASSIRQGRSPNSNQPQHF.

The gene calls are TRBV7-9 and TRBJ2-7, with 8 bases aligning to TRBD1. Germline assignment: CDR1 SEHNR and CDR2 FQNEAQ (reference sequence). This CDR3 is 15 amino acids long. The V segment lost 2 bases and the J segment 6 bases; nucleotides outside the gene matches: 9. CDR3 loop: CASSLSRQGAGEQYF. As DNA, the CDR3 is TGTGCCAGCAGCTTAAGTCGGCAGGGGGCGGGCGAGCAGTACTTC.

The CDR3 spells CASSRGGPETQYF. The CDR3 DNA follows: TGTGCCAGCAGCAGAGGGGGCCCAGAGACCCAGTACTTC. V is TRBV13 and J is TRBJ2-5; 7 bases map to TRBD1. The germline gives CDR1 PRHDT, CDR2 FYEKMQ (reference sequence). This CDR3 spans 13 amino acids. Trimming cost V 5 bases and J 4 bases; bases outside gene matches: 4.

This clone was counted only a few times. V gene TRBV9 combines with J gene TRBJ2-6; TRBD2 might be the D (6 bases). Per the germline V gene, CDR1 is SGDLS and CDR2 is YYNGEE. With 3 bases removed from V and 1 base from J, the gap between germline ends came to 8 bases. The CDR3 length is 15 residues. CDR3 amino acids: CASSAGGSGANVLTF. The CDR3, as DNA: TGTGCCAGCAGCGCCGGGGGATCTGGGGCCAACGTCCTGACTTTC.

The CDR3: CASSLGASTYEQYF. The CDR3 bases are TGTGCCAGCAGCTTGGGGGCATCCACCTACGAGCAGTACTTC. J is TRBJ2-7 and V is TRBV5-6; D is ambiguous. Trimming took off 0 bases at V and 2 bases at J, with 9 bases between the two ends. The CDR3 spans 14 residues. Per germline, CDR1 SGHDT and CDR2 YYEEEE.

V usage is TRBV28 and J usage is TRBJ2-7, with 13 bases that match TRBD2. Germline V gene lookup returns CDR1 MDHEN and CDR2 SYDVKM. This CDR3 is built from 15 residues. Trimming took 3 bases from V and 4 from J; bases not matched to a gene: 3. As DNA, the CDR3 is TGTGCCAGCAGTTTCTGGACTAGCGGGAGTTACGAGCAGTACTTC. Its protein is CASSFWTSGSYEQYF.

This chain links TRBV20-1 with TRBJ1-2, with D possibly matching TRBD1 (6 bases). Germline V lookup: CDR1 DFQATT, CDR2 SNEGSKA (reference sequence). The CDR3 length is 11 residues. V dropped 8 bases and J dropped 5 bases, with 12 bases sitting between them. The CDR3 sequence: CSSRGTYGYTF. CDR3 nucleotides: TGCAGTTCGAGGGGGACGTATGGCTACACCTTC.